What follows are 26 T cell receptor beta chains derived from one specimen sequenced in a study of molecular identifiers for immune sequencing clone quantification. MiXCR, applied by TCRdb to the PCR reads, yields one record per CDR3 protein. Among 65,000 to 70,000 distinct CDR3 sequences listed, roughly 18% were seen once. Sequencing was performed on naive CD8+ T cells from blood, with Jurkat cell RNA spiked in. Subset reported: FACS-sorted CD8+CD4-CCR7+CD45RA+ naive T cells. These receptors were taken from a human donor in good health. Some libraries in this study had Jurkat cell RNA spiked in.

In its sample, this clonotype was seen many times. The chain carries TRBV20-1 and TRBJ2-7, with D possibly TRBD1 on 5 matching bases. CDR1 and CDR2 (germline): DFQATT, SNEGSKA (reference sequence). This CDR3 is built from 14 residues. V lost 6 bases and J 3 bases, leaving 18 bases between the germline ends. The CDR3 loop is CSAPTPDRVYEQYF. The CDR3 DNA follows: TGCAGTGCCCCGACACCCGACAGAGTCTACGAGCAGTACTTC.

This clonotype was counted between two and nine times. This chain connects TRBV19 to TRBJ1-1, with TRBD1 matching 7 bases. The CDR3 has 14 residues. The junction had 4 bases not matched to a gene; V was cut back by 2 bases and J by 4 bases. Germline assignment: CDR1 LNHDA and CDR2 SQIVND (reference sequence). The CDR3 coding sequence is TGTGCCAGTAGTATATACAGGGGACGCACTGAAGCTTTCTTT. Translated: CASSIYRGRTEAFF.

This clonotype was detected ten times or more. The rearrangement uses TRBV19 and TRBJ1-5; D is ambiguous. This CDR3 contains 15 residues. The germline V gene has CDR1 LNHDA and CDR2 SQIVND (reference sequence). Trimming took 7 bases from V and 4 from J, leaving 17 bases between them. Here the CDR3 reads CASMVGLAGNQPQHF. CDR3 in DNA: TGTGCCAGTATGGTGGGCCTAGCTGGTAATCAGCCCCAGCATTTT. Using reference TRBV19 and TRBJ1-5 for the parts outside the CDR3, the full variable domain is DGGITQSPKYLFRKEGQNVTLSCEQNLNHDAMYWYRQDPGQGLRLIYYSQIVNDFQKGDIAEGYSVSREKKESFPLTVTSAQKNPTAFYLCASMVGLAGNQPQHFGDGTRLSIL.

With regard to this clonotype: A much larger clone is a single base away; this may be a read error. V is TRBV7-6 and J is TRBJ2-1, with 9 bases identical to TRBD1. From germline, CDR1 is SGHVS and CDR2 FNYEAQ. V gave up 5 bases and J gave up 6 bases; unmatched junction bases: 14. This CDR3 spans 17 amino acids. This CDR3 reads CASSQRLGQGLINEQFF. The CDR3, as DNA: TGTGCCAGCAGCCAGAGATTAGGACAGGGGTTGATCAATGAGCAGTTCTTC.

This clonotype was counted ten times or more. The chain joins TRBV2 to TRBJ2-1; TRBD2 aligns across 12 bases. The CDR3 length is 15 residues. The germline gives CDR1 SNHLY, CDR2 FYNNEI. Unmatched junction bases numbered 4, after V lost 6 bases and J lost 4 bases. The CDR3 DNA is TGTGCCAGCAGCCCTAGCGGGAGGGGGTACAATGAGCAGTTCTTC. It is translated as CASSPSGRGYNEQFF.

This clonotype came up many times. The V and J genes are TRBV6-1 and TRBJ2-1; no clear D gene. The CDR3 sequence is 14 residues long. The germline CDR1 and CDR2 sequences are MNHNS and SASEGT. With 7 bases removed from V and 9 bases from J, the gap between germline ends came to 19 bases. DNA for the CDR3: TGTGCCAGCACCTTAGAACCGGCTCTATTTGAGCAGTTCTTC. Its translation is CASTLEPALFEQFF.

A word on this clonotype: With a much larger clone just one base away, this may be a read error. This rearrangement joins TRBV29-1 to TRBJ2-1, with a tentative D call TRBD1 (5 bases). The ends were cut back, 6 bases at V and 8 bases at J, with 11 bases in the middle. The CDR3 totals 11 residues. Germline-derived CDR1 and CDR2 are SQVTM and ANQGSEA. In nucleotides, the CDR3 is TGCAGCGTAGGGGATTACGATGAGCAGTTCTTC. Translation: CSVGDYDEQFF.

Concerning this clonotype: The junction differs from germline at one of its ends, possibly a read error. This chain links TRBV27 with TRBJ2-7; 7 positions match TRBD1. Germline CDR1 reads MNHEY; CDR2 reads SMNVEV (reference sequence). The CDR3 is 14 amino acids. The CDR3 reads CDSSFRGLVYEQYF. DNA for the CDR3: TGTGACAGCAGTTTCAGGGGGTTGGTCTACGAGCAGTACTTC.

This clonotype showed up many times. V gene TRBV24-1 combines with J gene TRBJ2-1, with a weak D call TRBD1 (5 bases). Germline V lookup: CDR1 KGHDR, CDR2 SFDVKD. V was shortened by 2 bases and J by 6 bases, with 34 bases between the two germline ends. The CDR3 covers 22 residues. CDR3 protein: CATSDSANTQLRRGNSFNEQFF. The CDR3, as DNA: TGTGCCACCAGTGATTCGGCCAATACACAGCTACGTAGGGGAAATAGTTTCAATGAGCAGTTCTTC.

This clonotype was seen only once. The V gene is TRBV19, the J gene TRBJ2-1, with 16 bases identical to TRBD2. With 5 bases clipped from V and 6 bases from J, the junction kept 10 bases outside the gene matches. Germline V gives CDR1 LNHDA, CDR2 SQIVND (reference sequence). This CDR3 is built from 18 residues. In DNA form, the CDR3 reads TGTGCCAGTAGTCCAGGGACTAGCGGGAGGGGAGGTTGCAATGAGCAGTTCTTC. Residues: CASSPGTSGRGGCNEQFF.

The chain recombines TRBV20-1 with TRBJ2-7; 7 positions match TRBD1. Trimming at V came to 6 bases and at J to 0 bases, leaving 11 bases not matched to a gene. CDR1 and CDR2 (germline): DFQATT, SNEGSKA (reference sequence). The CDR3 covers 15 residues. CDR3 DNA: TGCAGTGCGGGGATAGGGGACAGCTTCTCCTACGAGCAGTACTTC. The encoded protein is CSAGIGDSFSYEQYF.

In its sample, this clonotype was seen many times. The chain is built from TRBV12-3 or TRBV12-4 and TRBJ2-2; the D gene is possibly TRBD2 (6 bases). The V end lost 9 bases, the J end lost 1 base, and 15 bases lay between the germline ends. The CDR3 has 15 residues. The chain's CDR3 is CASLGTGRNTGELFF. DNA of the CDR3: TGTGCCAGTTTGGGCACCGGGAGGAACACCGGGGAGCTGTTTTTT.

This clonotype has at least ten counts. V and J are TRBV9 and TRBJ2-1; D gene uncertain. This CDR3 comprises 15 residues. Trimming shortened V by 0 bases and J by 0 bases, and 7 bases separated the two germline ends. Germline assignment: CDR1 SGDLS and CDR2 YYNGEE. CDR3 region: CASSVGQSSYNEQFF. In nucleotides, the CDR3 is TGTGCCAGCAGCGTAGGCCAGAGCTCCTACAATGAGCAGTTCTTC.

There are many counts of this clonotype. The chain has TRBV19 and TRBJ2-1; D ambiguous. Germline values: CDR1 LNHDA, CDR2 SQIVND (reference sequence). V shed 2 bases and J shed 6 bases, with 8 bases lying between them. The CDR3 loop spans 13 amino acids. The DNA of the CDR3 is TGTGCCAGTAGTATACCCAGACGCAATGAGCAGTTCTTC. Residues: CASSIPRRNEQFF. Combining the CDR3 with reference TRBV19 and TRBJ2-1 gives the whole variable domain DGGITQSPKYLFRKEGQNVTLSCEQNLNHDAMYWYRQDPGQGLRLIYYSQIVNDFQKGDIAEGYSVSREKKESFPLTVTSAQKNPTAFYLCASSIPRRNEQFFGPGTRLTVL.

Points on this clonotype: This clone may be a read error of a much larger clone one base away. The chain joins TRBV12-3 or TRBV12-4 to TRBJ2-1, with TRBD2 matching 10 bases. The CDR3 totals 16 residues. V was pared by 4 bases and J by 5 bases, with 8 bases of the junction left unmatched. For the CDR3, the DNA is TGTGCCAGCAGTTCCCCACTAGCGGGACTTAACAATGAGCAGTTCTTC. Its translation is CASSSPLAGLNNEQFF.

This clonotype was found many times. The chain links TRBV24-1 to TRBJ2-3, with 12 bases matching TRBD2. The germline gives CDR1 KGHDR, CDR2 SFDVKD. CDR3 length: 18 amino acids. After removal of 5 bases from V and 2 bases from J, the junction contained 10 bases not matched to a gene. The CDR3 reads CATSGGTSGPVSTDTQYF. The CDR3 nucleotides read TGTGCCACCAGTGGTGGGACTAGCGGGCCCGTTTCCACAGATACGCAGTATTTT.

The chain carries TRBV5-3 and TRBJ2-1, with TRBD2 as a possible D gene (7 bases). TRBV5-3 carries the ORF label, with uncertain function. This CDR3 region has 16 residues. Trimming removed 10 bases from V and 2 bases from J, with 22 bases in between. The CDR3 DNA sequence: TGTGCCTGCAGCACAGGGAGGGTGGCGGCCTACAATGAGCAGTTCTTC. Encoded protein: CACSTGRVAAYNEQFF.

This clonotype occurred a few times. The rearrangement links TRBV24-1 to TRBJ2-1; 12 bases map to TRBD2. With 3 bases clipped from V and 4 bases from J, the junction kept 3 bases outside the gene matches. CDR3 length: 16 amino acids. CDR1 and CDR2 (germline): KGHDR, SFDVKD. In DNA form, the CDR3 reads TGTGCCACCAGTGATAGGACTAGCGGGATTTACAATGAGCAGTTCTTC. The encoded protein is CATSDRTSGIYNEQFF.

This clonotype was picked up many times. The genes are TRBV12-3 or TRBV12-4 and TRBJ2-1, with a possible D match to TRBD2 (6 bases). CDR3 length: 14 residues. Trimming took 4 bases from V and 3 from J, leaving 10 bases between them. The CDR3 nucleotides read TGTGCCAGCAGTTCCTTGCGGGACTACAATGAGCAGTTCTTC. Translated, it gives CASSSLRDYNEQFF.

J is TRBJ1-1 and V is TRBV27, with a tentative D call TRBD1 (6 bases). Looked up from germline, CDR1 is MNHEY and CDR2 is SMNVEV (reference sequence). Trimming left V 2 bases short and J 8 bases short, with 12 bases between. This CDR3 has 13 amino acids. The CDR3 nucleotides read TGTGCCAGCAGTTTACCGGGAACAGGGGAAGCTTTCTTT. Translated, it gives CASSLPGTGEAFF.

Of note for this clonotype: A much larger clone differs from this one at a single base, so this may be a read error. This chain joins TRBV12-3 or TRBV12-4 and TRBJ2-2; 7 bases map to TRBD1. This CDR3 is 16 amino acids long. The CDR3 sequence is CASSPPRTGNTGELSF. Written as DNA, the CDR3 is TGTGCCAGCAGTCCCCCTAGGACAGGCAACACCGGGGAGCTGTCTTTT.

On this clonotype: The junction and the germline gene differ at one end; a read error may be behind it. The gene calls are TRBV12-3 or TRBV12-4 and TRBJ2-2, with 8 nucleotides matching TRBD1. The CDR3 has 16 amino acids. CDR3 sequence (DNA): TGTGTCAGCAGCCCAACACAGGGGGCGAACACCGGGGAGCTGTTTTTT. Amino acid sequence: CVSSPTQGANTGELFF.

This clonotype was recorded at least ten times. The gene calls are TRBV20-1 and TRBJ2-7; D not resolved. This CDR3 is 13 amino acids long. CDR1 and CDR2 from the germline V gene are DFQATT and SNEGSKA (reference sequence). The V and J ends lost 3 bases and 0 bases respectively, with 9 bases between them. CDR3 region: CSARYPSSYEQYF. The CDR3 DNA sequence: TGCAGTGCTAGGTACCCGAGCTCCTACGAGCAGTACTTC.

On this clonotype: It may be a read error: a sequence one base away is much more abundant. The chain links TRBV4-1 to TRBJ1-1; D call uncertain. Per germline, CDR1 MGHRA and CDR2 YSYEKL. The CDR3 length is 16 residues. Here the CDR3 reads CASSPSPGILNTEGFF. The CDR3 coding sequence is TGCGCCAGCAGCCCGAGCCCGGGAATCCTGAACACTGAAGGTTTCTTT.

CDR3 in DNA: TGTGCCAGCAGCTTAGTAGCGCAGAGCTCCTACGAGCAGTACTTC. This encodes CASSLVAQSSYEQYF. The chain couples TRBV13 to TRBJ2-7; maybe TRBD2 (5 bases). CDR1 and CDR2 (germline): PRHDT, FYEKMQ (reference sequence). This CDR3 spans 15 amino acids. V lost 1 base and J lost 0, with 10 bases in between.

A remark on this clonotype: A much bigger clone sits one base away, suggesting this may be a read error. The chain joins TRBV5-6 to TRBJ1-2; 9 nucleotides line up with TRBD1. Germline V CDR1 and CDR2: SGHDT, YYEEEE. Trimming at V came to 3 bases and at J to 7 bases, leaving 10 bases not matched to a gene. The CDR3 runs to 15 residues. The CDR3 sequence: CASSYEVGTGCGYTF. In DNA form, the CDR3 reads TGTGCCAGCAGCTACGAAGTTGGGACAGGGTGTGGCTACACCTTC.